The entry below describes one TCR beta chain. Its binding antigen is unknown. No clone much larger than this one lies a single base away; base qualities are absent. TCRbeta CDR3 regions were amplified from genomic DNA by means of the immunoSEQ Assay, a bias-controlled multiplex PCR. Processing in the source paper ran as follows. Nucleated cell counts per sample were estimated from amplification of reference gene primers within the assay. Sequence reads were collapsed and filtered to measure the absolute abundance of every unique TCRbeta CDR3 rearrangement. For each sample, productive Simpson clonality was calculated by taking the square root of Simpson's diversity index across productive rearrangements. TCRdb limited this immuneACCESS table to in-frame rearrangements with V and J called. A share of clones is missing; checked studies link under half to unresolved V genes, and the rest is unexplained. V and J calls and clone size follow that table, whereas D and trimming were derived from the DNA. The sample data list some 120,000 clones, and around 77% of these were observed just once. Approximately 7.9% of the sample lies in the top ten.

The data stem from a study of blood T cell repertoires in COVID-19 (dated by TCRdb to 2018 to 2020). Regarding the research as a whole: Collaborator samples came from the United States, Italy and Spain and covered acute and convalescent phases of COVID-19. The prospective study material was composed of cDNA or gDNA derived from T cells, B-cell-depleted T cells, or PBMCs. Subjects who had been exposed to COVID-19, were actively infected with it, or had recovered from it provided the deeply sampled blood TCRbeta repertoires that made up the dataset. A freely available public database, intended as a resource for researchers studying the immune response to SARS-CoV-2, is where the repertoires were released. Samples came from the ongoing ImmuneRACE study (first 160 participants) plus 1,254 subjects from 6 global collaborators. The sample metadata nearly always contained a de-identified subject ID, COVID-19 status, age in years and sex. HLA class I and class II types, where available, came from metadata supplied by the sample provider rather than from assay-based typing. Broad study findings and their caveats: The quantity of clinical and demographic metadata differed by source and by participant and was supplied without curation.

Trimming takes 7 bases off V and 4 bases off J; junction bases not matched to a gene: 6. CDR1 and CDR2 are read off the germline V gene as SGHNT and YENEEA. Reading from cysteine to phenylalanine, the CDR3 counts 13 amino acids. Kept here is only the CDR3 DNA, which spans 39 bases and is read in frame from base 1. Each collaborating institution followed its own protocols to collect whole blood in K2EDTA tubes. For TCRbeta analysis, collaborator samples were shipped as frozen whole blood, as isolated PBMCs, or as DNA extracted from either sample type. This sequence uses TRBV11-3 and TRBJ2-5; 7 central nucleotides agree with TRBD2. The sequencing input was peripheral blood. The receptor comes from a human donor in a cohort sampled during active COVID-19. The DNA sequence is TGTGCCAGCACCGTCTCGGGGGGAGAGACCCAGTACTTC. This codes for CASTVSGGETQYF.